This TCR beta chain was profiled in a study of T cell responses to AZD1222 COVID-19 vaccine. Study results and caveats: White British donors predominated, females outnumbered males, and clonal diversity was possibly underestimated.

Sequencing was performed with immunoSEQ multiplex PCR; in TCRdb, only in-frame clones are kept and a portion is missing. Among 120,000 or so clones listed, approximately 90% were seen once. A word on this clone: Its antigen is still unknown.

The clonotype comes from an adult in good health. Specimen: peripheral blood, collected on day 0 of MenACWY control vaccination.

The CDR3 DNA sequence: TGCGCCAGCAGCTTGGCCACGTGGGAGGGGTCCTACGAGCAGTACTTC. Residues: CASSLATWEGSYEQYF. The rearrangement uses TRBV5-1 and TRBJ2-7; the match to TRBD2 covers 7 bases. Germline V lookup: CDR1 SGHRS, CDR2 YFSETQ. Unmatched junction bases numbered 7, after V lost 0 bases and J lost 1 base. This CDR3 spans 16 amino acids.